What follows is one T cell receptor (beta chain) and its context. Its antigen is still unknown. The data derive from a study of radiation and T cells in renal cell carcinoma. TCRdb's copy holds only in-frame clones and misses some; the assay was immunoSEQ multiplex PCR. Among just over 95,000 clones listed, around 88% were seen once. Points from the study as a whole: Pretreatment tumor biopsies were lacking, so baseline clonotypes are unknown. From baseline, blood top tumor clonotypes peaked at 2 weeks post-radiation.

Sample time point: baseline pretreatment blood. The treatment is: 15 Gy SBRT to primary tumor, nephrectomy 4 weeks later. The patient's renal cell carcinoma had clear cell pathology. The CDR3 covers 16 residues. Germline trimming cut 2 bases from V and 4 bases from J; bases unmatched to any gene: 7. Germline V gene sequence: CDR1 SGHRS, CDR2 YFSETQ. The material was blood, obtained from a patient whose treatment included radiotherapy and nephrectomy. J is TRBJ1-4 and V is TRBV5-1; 8 positions match TRBD1. This sequence was found in a man in his fifties or sixties with renal cell carcinoma. The CDR3 DNA follows: TGCGCCAGCAGCTTCTTCGGACAGGGACTTAATGAAAAACTGTTTTTT. This translates into CASSFFGQGLNEKLFF. Supplemented by reference TRBV5-1 and TRBJ1-4, the full variable domain reads KAGVTQTPRYLIKTRGQQVTLSCSPISGHRSVSWYQQTPGQGLQFLFEYFSETQRNKGNFPGRFSGRQFSNSRSEMNVSTLELGDSALYLCASSFFGQGLNEKLFFGSGTQLSVL.